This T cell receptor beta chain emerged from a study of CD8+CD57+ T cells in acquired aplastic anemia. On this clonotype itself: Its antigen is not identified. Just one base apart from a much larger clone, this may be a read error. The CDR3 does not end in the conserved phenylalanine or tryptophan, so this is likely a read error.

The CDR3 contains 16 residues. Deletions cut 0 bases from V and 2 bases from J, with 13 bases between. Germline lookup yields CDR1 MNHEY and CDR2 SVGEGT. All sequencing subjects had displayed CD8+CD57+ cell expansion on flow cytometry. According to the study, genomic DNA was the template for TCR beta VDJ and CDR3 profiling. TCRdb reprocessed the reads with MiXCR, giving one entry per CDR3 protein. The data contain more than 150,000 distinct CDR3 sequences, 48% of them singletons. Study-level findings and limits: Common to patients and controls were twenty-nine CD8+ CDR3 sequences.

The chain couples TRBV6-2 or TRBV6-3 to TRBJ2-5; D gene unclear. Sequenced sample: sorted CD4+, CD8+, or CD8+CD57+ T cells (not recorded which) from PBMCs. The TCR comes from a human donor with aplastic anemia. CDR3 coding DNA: TGTGCCAGCAGTTACTCGCCTGCCCAACAACAAGAGACCCAGTACCTC. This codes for CASSYSPAQQQETQYL.